The subject of this entry is one T cell receptor beta chain. These data originate in a study of blood T cell repertoires in COVID-19. Background on the study: Sites in the United States, Italy and Spain provided acute and convalescent COVID-19 samples. PBMCs, B-cell-depleted T cells, or T cells provided the cDNA or gDNA that made up the material.

Per the authors' pipeline: Reference gene primer amplification gave nucleated cell count estimates. Only in-frame clones appear in the TCRdb table, and some are missing; sequencing was by immunoSEQ multiplex PCR. D and trimming come from the DNA, and the V and J calls and clone size come from that table. This sample yields fewer than 40,000 clones, of which around four fifths are seen a single time; roughly 14% belongs to the top ten. Germline V gene sequence: CDR1 MNHEY, CDR2 SVGEGT. V was clipped by 5 bases and J by 0 bases, with 14 bases between them. This CDR3 spans 16 amino acids. The source of this sequence is a human donor in a cohort sampled during active COVID-19. This chain joins TRBV6-2 or TRBV6-3 and TRBJ2-1, with TRBD2 as a possible D gene (6 bases). The sample was peripheral blood. CDR3 bases: TGTGCCAGCAGTCCCGTAGCGGAGAGCTCCTACAATGAGCAGTTCTTC. This encodes CASSPVAESSYNEQFF.